This T cell receptor beta chain is drawn from a study of shared clonotypes between healthy human individuals. The healthy adult donors were HIV-negative and reported no recent acute infections or vaccinations. This clone has a count of ten or more. The same CDR3 is also encoded by other DNA sequences in this sample. At the deep level, the assay was run. The material for each subset, its genomic DNA, was split evenly across several immunoSEQ plates. The authors' processing: Junction-only sequences without quality scores came from ImmunoSEQ, so filtering differed. Sequencing was performed with immunoSEQ multiplex PCR; in TCRdb, only in-frame clones are kept and a portion is missing. From that table come the V and J calls and clone size; the DNA was used to work out D and trimming. The data show 550,000 to 600,000 clones, with around 81% seen just once and 12% held by the top ten. Trimming stripped 2 bases from V and 3 bases from J, with 19 bases between. Germline V gene lookup returns CDR1 SEHNR and CDR2 FQNEAQ (reference sequence). The CDR3 has 18 amino acids.

Sample: PBMCs. The sequence was collected from a woman aged 40 to 50 in good health. Some clones in this sample may be carry-over from other donors' samples. The V and J genes are TRBV7-9 and TRBJ2-2, with a weak D call TRBD1 (5 bases). In nucleotides, the CDR3 is TGTGCCAGCAGCTTATTACGTTCTCGGCAGGGTTACACCGGGGAGCTGTTTTTT. Its protein is CASSLLRSRQGYTGELFF.